The 20 T cell receptor beta chains below were found in one sample sequenced in a study of T cells after yellow fever vaccination. TCRdb processed the 5' RACE reads anew with MiXCR; each CDR3 protein has one entry. The table has about 360,000 distinct CDR3 sequences, 6.2% seen once; the top ten hold 14% to 15%. The sequenced sample was PBMCs, obtained 5 days after the yellow fever booster vaccination. The receptors here all came from a man in his thirties or forties who received the YFV17D yellow fever vaccine.

This sequence joins TRBV15 and TRBJ2-7; tentatively, D is TRBD2 (5 bases). Germline V gene data show CDR1 as LNHNV and CDR2 as YYDKDF (reference sequence). The germline V and J ends were trimmed by 0 bases and 5 bases, with 17 bases remaining between them. This CDR3 is 16 amino acids long. The CDR3 sequence is CATSRDRLANSDEQYF. The CDR3 region has the DNA TGTGCCACCAGCAGAGATAGACTCGCCAATAGCGACGAGCAGTACTTC.

This clonotype was picked up a small number of times. This chain uses TRBV29-1 with TRBJ2-5; no firm D call. V gave up 5 bases and J gave up 5 bases, with 9 bases separating them. Looked up from germline, CDR1 is SQVTM and CDR2 is ANQGSEA. CDR3 length: 11 amino acids. CDR3 sequence: CSVQVGETQYF. Here the CDR3 DNA reads TGCAGCGTTCAAGTAGGGGAGACCCAGTACTTC. Full variable domain (rest looked up from reference TRBV29-1 and TRBJ2-5): SAVISQKPSRDICQRGTSLTIQCQVDSQVTMMFWYRQQPGQSLTLIATANQGSEATYESGFVIDKFPISRPNLTFSTLTVSNMSPEDSSIYLCSVQVGETQYFGPGTRLLVL.

This clonotype has only a few counts. V is TRBV11-2 and J is TRBJ2-1, with D possibly TRBD1 on 5 matching bases. The V end lost 2 bases, the J end lost 5 bases, and 13 bases lay between the germline ends. Per germline, CDR1 SGHAT and CDR2 FQNNGV. The CDR3 contains 15 residues. The CDR3 loop reads CASSLRLLGDNEQFF. The CDR3 DNA reads TGTGCCAGCAGCTTAAGACTCCTAGGGGACAATGAGCAGTTCTTC.

This clonotype has only a few counts. The chain combines TRBV12-3 or TRBV12-4 with TRBJ1-2, with D hard to call. The CDR3 is made up of 13 amino acids. Trimming left V 8 bases short and J 0 bases short, with 10 bases between. CDR3 DNA: TGTGCCAGCGACCGGACGGCTAACTATGGCTACACCTTC. It yields the protein CASDRTANYGYTF.

A few counts support this clonotype. The rearrangement joins TRBV4-1 to TRBJ2-1; D is perhaps TRBD1 (6 bases). CDR1 is MGHRA and CDR2 is YSYEKL in the germline V gene. The CDR3 runs to 18 residues. Trimming pared 6 bases from V and 2 bases from J, leaving 23 bases between. The CDR3 loop is CASRTGSALGGPYNEQFF. The CDR3 nucleotides read TGCGCCAGCAGAACGGGTTCGGCGTTAGGGGGTCCCTACAATGAGCAGTTCTTC.

This clonotype was observed a few times. The J gene is TRBJ2-1, the V gene TRBV12-3 or TRBV12-4; 12 bases fit TRBD2. The CDR3 length is 17 residues. The ends lost 5 bases at V and 0 bases at J; junction bases unmatched: 5. The CDR3 protein is CASSTRTSGTSYNEQFF. The CDR3 DNA follows: TGTGCCAGCAGTACCCGGACTAGCGGGACCTCCTACAATGAGCAGTTCTTC.

This clonotype was counted many times. The chain is built from TRBV5-1 and TRBJ2-2, with a possible D match to TRBD2 (5 bases). Per germline, CDR1 SGHRS and CDR2 YFSETQ. CDR3 size: 14 residues. Trimming cost V 3 bases and J 3 bases, with 9 bases left between them. CDR3 bases: TGCGCCAGCAGCTGGACTGGGGACACCGGGGAGCTGTTTTTT. As protein: CASSWTGDTGELFF.

This clonotype appeared many times. The J gene is TRBJ2-2, the V gene TRBV12-3 or TRBV12-4; D uncertain. Trimming removed 1 base at V and 2 bases at J, with 5 bases between. The CDR3 spans 14 residues. The CDR3 DNA is TGTGCCAGCAGTTTAGTCTCCAACACCGGGGAGCTGTTTTTT. This codes for CASSLVSNTGELFF.

This clonotype was seen a few times. The gene calls are TRBV5-1 and TRBJ2-1; the D gene is possibly TRBD2 (5 bases). This CDR3 spans 11 amino acids. V lost 0 bases to trimming and J lost 12 bases, with 7 bases between them. Germline CDR1 SGHRS, CDR2 YFSETQ. CDR3 nucleotides: TGCGCCAGCAGCTTGGGTGCGGGGCAGTTCTTC. Translation: CASSLGAGQFF.

This clonotype was seen a few times. The gene calls are TRBV21-1 and TRBJ2-3; the table's D call TRBD1 went unverified against the DNA. TRBV21-1 represents a pseudogene. This CDR3 is 13 amino acids long. The CDR3 spells CASSPGLFDTQYF. The CDR3 DNA sequence: TGTGCCAGCAGCCCCGGGCTTTTTGATACGCAGTATTTT.

This clonotype was seen a handful of times. CDR3 region: CASTKTGPSLFYTF. CDR3 DNA sequence: TGTGCCAGCACCAAGACAGGGCCCTCCTTATTCTACACCTTC. The chain employs TRBV12-3 or TRBV12-4 and TRBJ1-2; 7 bases fit TRBD1. There are 14 residues in the CDR3. V lost 7 bases to trimming and J lost 10 bases; unmatched junction nucleotides: 15.

This clonotype was observed many times. The chain links TRBV6-1 to TRBJ2-7; D is possibly TRBD2 (6 bases). Germline values: CDR1 MNHNS, CDR2 SASEGT. This CDR3 has 13 amino acids. Trimming shortened V by 7 bases and J by 4 bases, and 14 bases separated the two germline ends. The CDR3 spells CASKRGGLYEQYF. In DNA form, the CDR3 reads TGTGCCAGCAAGAGGGGAGGCTTATACGAGCAGTACTTC.

This clonotype was seen repeatedly, ten times or more. In DNA, the CDR3 is TGTGCCAGCAGTTTAGGGGGGCTAGCGGGAATCTATGAGCAGTTCTTC. It specifies CASSLGGLAGIYEQFF. The rearrangement joins TRBV28 to TRBJ2-1; the match to TRBD2 covers 9 bases. V lost 2 bases and J lost 8; bases outside the gene matches: 10. The CDR3 has 16 residues. Looked up from germline, CDR1 is MDHEN and CDR2 is SYDVKM.

The sample holds many counts of this clonotype. The V and J genes are TRBV20-1 and TRBJ1-5, with D maybe TRBD1 (5 bases). Trimming took off 3 bases at V and 0 bases at J, with 9 bases between the two ends. CDR1 and CDR2 (germline): DFQATT, SNEGSKA (reference sequence). The CDR3 totals 14 residues. CDR3 sequence: CSASRGISNQPQHF. In nucleotides, the CDR3 is TGCAGTGCTAGTCGGGGGATTAGCAATCAGCCCCAGCATTTT.

This clonotype came up a few times. This chain joins TRBV15 and TRBJ2-5; maybe TRBD2 (5 bases). Germline CDR1 is LNHNV and CDR2 is YYDKDF (reference sequence). CDR3 size: 14 residues. The germline V and J ends were trimmed by 0 bases and 2 bases, with 7 bases remaining between them. The CDR3 loop is CATSRETGQETQYF. The CDR3 DNA follows: TGTGCCACCAGCAGAGAGACGGGGCAAGAGACCCAGTACTTC.

The gene calls are TRBV20-1 and TRBJ1-2; D call uncertain. Germline V gene sequence: CDR1 DFQATT, CDR2 SNEGSKA (reference sequence). This CDR3 contains 13 residues. The V and J ends lost 4 bases and 2 bases respectively, with 11 bases between them. The CDR3 DNA reads as TGCAGTGCTATGATGGGCGAGAACTATGGCTACACCTTC. This gives the protein CSAMMGENYGYTF.

The chain employs TRBV10-3 and TRBJ2-7; D is perhaps TRBD2 (6 bases). Germline lookup yields CDR1 ENHRY and CDR2 SYGVKD. The CDR3 is 14 residues long. Trimming stripped 3 bases from V and 5 bases from J, with 14 bases between. The CDR3 DNA reads TGTGCCATCAGTGACGGCGGGGCGGACCACGAGCAGTACTTC. This sequence encodes CAISDGGADHEQYF.

This clonotype was counted only a few times. CDR3 sequence (DNA): TGTGCCAGCAGTTCTGCCCCGGGCGGTACTGAAGCTTTCTTT. This translates into CASSSAPGGTEAFF. V and J are TRBV7-9 and TRBJ1-1; D is undetermined. In germline, CDR1 is SEHNR, CDR2 FQNEAQ (reference sequence). Trimming stripped 6 bases from V and 5 bases from J, with 16 bases between. This CDR3 spans 14 amino acids. The complete variable domain, with remaining parts taken from reference TRBV7-9 and TRBJ1-1, reads DTGVSQNPRHKITKRGQNVTFRCDPISEHNRLYWYRQTLGQGPEFLTYFQNEAQLEKSRLLSDRFSAERPKGSFSTLEIQRTEQGDSAMYLCASSSAPGGTEAFFGQGTRLTVV.

This clonotype was picked up many times. CDR3 in amino acids: CASSTGEFYEQYF. CDR3 DNA sequence: TGTGCCAGCAGTACAGGGGAATTCTACGAGCAGTACTTC. This chain joins TRBV12-3 or TRBV12-4 and TRBJ2-7, with 7 bases that match TRBD1. The CDR3 has 13 amino acids. Unmatched junction bases numbered 4, after V lost 5 bases and J lost 3 bases.

This clonotype was seen at least ten times. CDR3 sequence: CASSPSGRPYNEQFF. In nucleotides, the CDR3 is TGTGCCAGCAGCCCTAGCGGGAGACCCTACAATGAGCAGTTCTTC. This sequence joins TRBV3-1 and TRBJ2-1, with TRBD2 matching 10 bases. The J segment lost 2 bases and the V segment lost 4 bases, leaving 2 bases of the junction unmatched. This CDR3 is built from 15 residues. CDR1 is LGHDT, CDR2 YNNKEL, per germline (reference sequence).